The 22 T cell receptor beta chains below all came from one sample that was sequenced in a study of blood T cells in healthy people across ages. Alongside a J-beta primer mix, a sample-barcoded 5' primer served in a second PCR lasting roughly 6 to 11 cycles. Each CDR3 protein is one row after TCRdb ran MiXCR on the 5' RACE reads. This sample has more than 750,000 distinct CDR3 sequences; almost 30% occur once, and the top ten carry 10% to 13%. The same specimen was also included in a second study, on T cells of mothers and their children.

Sequenced input: blood. The origin of the receptors is a woman aged 40 to 55 in good health.

Remarks on this clonotype: A read error may produce the germline difference seen at one junction end. This rearrangement joins TRBV7-9 to TRBJ2-6; a weak D match, TRBD1 (5 bases). CDR3 length equals 16 residues. Germline assignment: CDR1 SEHNR and CDR2 FQNEAQ (reference sequence). The CDR3 coding sequence is TGTACCAGCAGCTTCACCCAGGGTTCCGGGGCCAACGTCCTGACTTTC. Translation: CTSSFTQGSGANVLTF.

This clonotype was observed many times. Here the CDR3 reads CASSQDWGANQPQHF. DNA of the CDR3: TGCGCCAGCAGCCAAGATTGGGGGGCCAATCAGCCCCAGCATTTT. The rearrangement uses TRBV4-3 and TRBJ1-5; the D gene is possibly TRBD1 (6 bases). This CDR3 has 15 residues. V lost 0 bases to trimming and J lost 3 bases, with 9 bases between them. The V gene's germline CDR1 is LGHNA and CDR2 YSLEER.

This clonotype appeared a single time. The chain links TRBV9 to TRBJ2-1; no definite D call. The CDR3 length is 15 residues. V gave up 1 base and J gave up 0 bases, with 8 bases separating them. Germline CDR1 reads SGDLS; CDR2 reads YYNGEE. The CDR3 sequence: CASSVTIGSYNEQFF. Here the CDR3 DNA reads TGTGCCAGCAGCGTAACAATCGGCTCCTACAATGAGCAGTTCTTC.

In DNA, the CDR3 is TGTGCCAGCCCTCCGCGGGGACAGAGCCAAGAGACCCAGTACTTC. The encoded protein is CASPPRGQSQETQYF. This chain connects TRBV6-1 to TRBJ2-5; weak D call: TRBD1 (7 bases). CDR3 length equals 15 residues. The germline V and J ends were trimmed by 8 bases and 1 base, with 17 bases remaining between them. Germline CDR1 reads MNHNS; CDR2 reads SASEGT.

The rearrangement uses TRBV11-2 and TRBJ1-2; D remains unclear. CDR1 is SGHAT and CDR2 is FQNNGV in the germline V gene. The CDR3 totals 13 residues. V lost 2 bases and J 8 bases, leaving 12 bases between the germline ends. The CDR3 DNA is TGTGCCAGCAGCTTAAATCCAGGAAGAGGCTACACCTTC. Its translation: CASSLNPGRGYTF.

The V and J genes are TRBV3-1 and TRBJ2-3; 10 bases fit TRBD2. V shed 2 bases and J 6 bases; nucleotides not matched to a gene: 5. CDR3 size: 15 residues. Germline V gene lookup returns CDR1 LGHDT and CDR2 YNNKEL (reference sequence). The CDR3, as DNA: TGTGCCAGCAGCCAAAGCCTAGCGGGGGTGGATACGCAGTATTTT. It codes for CASSQSLAGVDTQYF.

This clonotype has just a few counts. The rearrangement joins TRBV12-3 or TRBV12-4 to TRBJ1-2; a possible D gene is TRBD1 (6 bases). V lost 1 base and J lost 8, with 14 bases in between. The length of the CDR3 is 14 residues. The CDR3 DNA reads TGTGCCAGCAGTTTAGGGGGGCCCCCAGGGGGCTACACCTTC. The encoded protein is CASSLGGPPGGYTF.

This clonotype was observed a few times. The rearrangement links TRBV20-1 to TRBJ2-2; 10 bases agree with TRBD2. The CDR3 has 15 residues. V shed 5 bases, J shed 1 base, and the junction held 4 bases outside the gene matches. Germline V gives CDR1 DFQATT, CDR2 SNEGSKA (reference sequence). The CDR3 DNA sequence: TGCAGTGCTCCTCCTAGCGGGGGGAACACCGGGGAGCTGTTTTTT. Translated: CSAPPSGGNTGELFF.

Details on this clonotype: A much larger clone lies one base from this, so it may be a read error. This rearrangement joins TRBV7-9 to TRBJ2-5; D is possibly TRBD1 or TRBD2 (6 bases each). CDR1 and CDR2 from the germline V gene are SEHNR and FQNEAQ (reference sequence). This CDR3 is built from 15 residues. The V and J ends lost 5 bases and 11 bases respectively, with 24 bases between them. The CDR3 reads CASSPTPDSWGEQYF. CDR3 coding DNA: TGTGCCAGCAGCCCCACCCCGGACAGTTGGGGGGAGCAGTACTTC.

This chain uses TRBV4-1 with TRBJ1-2, with a weak D call TRBD1 (6 bases). V was pared by 1 base and J by 0 bases, with 15 bases between. The CDR3 runs 17 residues. Per germline, CDR1 MGHRA and CDR2 YSYEKL. This CDR3 is CASSQGLPGVSNYGYTF. CDR3 bases: TGCGCCAGCAGCCAAGGCCTCCCAGGGGTATCTAACTATGGCTACACCTTC.

This clonotype was detected ten times or more. This chain uses TRBV28 with TRBJ1-4; 7 nucleotides match TRBD1. CDR3 size: 16 residues. V trimming: 6 bases; J trimming: 0 bases; junction bases outside the gene matches: 7. Germline-derived CDR1 and CDR2 are MDHEN and SYDVKM. CDR3 amino acids: CASSPTGPSTNEKLFF. The CDR3 DNA reads as TGTGCCAGCAGCCCGACAGGGCCCTCAACTAATGAAAAACTGTTTTTT.

Details on this clonotype: This sequence may be a read error, since a much larger clone differs from it by one base. J is TRBJ2-7 and V is TRBV28; D gene uncertain. The germline V gene encodes CDR1 MDHEN and CDR2 SYDVKM. The CDR3 covers 11 residues. The CDR3 DNA reads TGTACCAGCAGATTCCGTTACGAGCAGTACTTC. This encodes CTSRFRYEQYF.

This clonotype was detected a few times. This chain joins TRBV2 and TRBJ1-2; weak D call: TRBD1 (6 bases). Germline CDR1 reads SNHLY; CDR2 reads FYNNEI. This CDR3 is 13 amino acids long. V lost 10 bases, J lost 2 bases, and 14 bases lay in between. In DNA form, the CDR3 reads TGTGCCACCCCGGGGGCAGGGAACTATGGCTACACCTTC. Protein: CATPGAGNYGYTF.

The chain carries TRBV15 and TRBJ2-3; maybe TRBD1 (5 bases). V was pared by 3 bases and J by 6 bases, with 10 bases between. Germline CDR1 LNHNV, CDR2 YYDKDF (reference sequence). The CDR3 runs 13 residues. CDR3 nucleotides: TGTGCCACCAGCAGTGGGGCCCAGGATACGCAGTATTTT. This encodes CATSSGAQDTQYF.

Concerning this clonotype itself: Relative to the germline gene, one junction end is altered; a read error may explain this. The rearrangement joins TRBV5-5 to TRBJ2-1; TRBD2 might be the D (6 bases). The CDR3 is 17 amino acids. Germline V gene lookup returns CDR1 SGHKS and CDR2 YYEKEE (reference sequence). CDR3 bases: TGTGCCAGCAGCTTTATAACCGGGACTCTTCAGTACAATAAGCAGTTCTTC. Translated: CASSFITGTLQYNKQFF. Together with reference TRBV5-5 and TRBJ2-1, the CDR3 gives the full variable domain: DAGVTQSPTHLIKTRGQQVTLRCSPISGHKSVSWYQQVLGQGPQFIFQYYEKEERGRGNFPDRFSARQFPNYSSELNVNALLLGDSALYLCASSFITGTLQYNKQFFGPGTRLTVL.

As to this clonotype: A much larger clone sits a single nucleotide away, making a read error possible. This sequence joins TRBV27 and TRBJ2-7; D remains unclear. The CDR3 has 13 residues. CDR1 and CDR2 (germline): MNHEY, SMNVEV (reference sequence). CDR3 sequence (DNA): TGTACCAGCAGTTTATCGCGAGTCTACGAGCAGTACTTC. This sequence encodes CTSSLSRVYEQYF.

This chain connects TRBV14 to TRBJ2-1, with D maybe TRBD2 (7 bases). V was trimmed by 1 base and J by 2 bases, leaving 15 bases between them. CDR1 and CDR2 from the germline V gene are SGHDN and FVKESK. This CDR3 has 17 amino acids. CDR3 DNA sequence: TGTGCCAGCAGCCAAGCGCGGGGGCGGGCCCCCTACAATGAGCAGTTCTTC. Its translation is CASSQARGRAPYNEQFF.

A few counts support this clonotype. The rearrangement links TRBV7-2 to TRBJ2-1, with 8 bases matching TRBD2. The CDR3 runs to 16 residues. Unmatched junction bases numbered 15, after V lost 4 bases and J lost 10 bases. The germline V gene has CDR1 SGHTA and CDR2 FQGNSA. The CDR3 sequence is CASSSVAGRPIGEQFF. CDR3 sequence (DNA): TGTGCCAGCAGCTCCGTAGCGGGGCGCCCTATTGGGGAGCAGTTCTTC.

This rearrangement joins TRBV2 to TRBJ2-4; TRBD1 is a possible D gene (7 bases). CDR3 length equals 15 residues. Germline-derived CDR1 and CDR2 are SNHLY and FYNNEI. Deletions cut 7 bases from V and 13 bases from J, with 26 bases between. CDR3: CASTVTRGAYNEQYF. CDR3 sequence (DNA): TGTGCCAGCACCGTAACCAGGGGGGCGTACAATGAGCAGTACTTC.

This clonotype appeared many times. The chain carries TRBV10-3 and TRBJ2-3, with 7 bases identical to TRBD1. The CDR3 has 16 amino acids. The V and J ends lost 1 base and 2 bases, in that order; junction bases with no gene match: 6. Germline lookup yields CDR1 ENHRY and CDR2 SYGVKD. CDR3: CAISEYQGVVTDTQYF. CDR3 sequence (DNA): TGTGCCATCAGTGAGTACCAGGGGGTAGTCACAGATACGCAGTATTTT.

This clonotype appeared once. The V and J genes are TRBV7-2 and TRBJ1-3; 7 positions match TRBD1. Looked up from germline, CDR1 is SGHTA and CDR2 is FQGNSA. The junction had 4 bases not matched to a gene; V was cut back by 5 bases and J by 0 bases. The CDR3 extends over 15 amino acids. This CDR3 is CASSASGGSGNTIYF. The CDR3 DNA follows: TGTGCCAGCAGCGCCTCAGGGGGCTCTGGAAACACCATATATTTT.

This clonotype was observed many times. The V call is TRBV6-1, the J call TRBJ1-1; TRBD1 matches 10 bases. The trim removed 8 bases at V and 4 bases at J, leaving 13 bases unmatched. The CDR3 is 16 amino acids. The V gene's germline CDR1 is MNHNS and CDR2 SASEGT. Here the CDR3 DNA reads TGTGCCAGCCGCCCGGGACAGGGGATCGGCCGCACTGAAGCTTTCTTT. It translates to CASRPGQGIGRTEAFF.